The sequence of this TCR beta chain was determined in a study of T cell repertoires in cytomegalovirus infection. Study at large: Public signatures in TCR beta pointed to CMV infection and matching HLA type.

Germline V gene sequence: CDR1 MDHEN, CDR2 SYDVKM. V lost 5 bases and J lost 0, with 20 bases in between. This CDR3 region has 18 residues. One entry per CDR3 protein, called by TCRdb with MiXCR from the reads. The sample holds 150,000 or so distinct CDR3 sequences, 20% to 25% seen once. Study observations and caveats: Summed frequency of public TCR beta families distinguished CMV carriers with the relevant HLA. The ex vivo response was dominated by HLA-C-restricted CMV-specific TCR beta clonotypes.

Comment on this clonotype: The antigen is unknown.

The chain combines TRBV28 with TRBJ1-3; D is perhaps TRBD1 (5 bases). The receptor comes from a human donor in good health (CMV status not recorded). Some clones in this sample may be carry-over from other donors' samples. Sequencing was performed on PBMCs. As DNA, the CDR3 is TGTGCCAGCAGTAACCCCGGAGGAGGGGCCTCCTCTGGAAACACCATATATTTT. Translation: CASSNPGGGASSGNTIYF.